This TCR beta chain was obtained from a study of T cells in Graves' hyperthyroidism and ophthalmopathy (dated 2019 in TCRdb). Regarding the research as a whole: Peripheral blood was sampled at the time of initial diagnosis, prior to any treatment. To identify TCR V-J signatures that set the groups apart, the researchers used a discovery cohort of roughly 100 patients, made up of around 40 with Graves' ophthalmopathy and 57 with stable Graves' hyperthyroidism. Prospective prediction of ophthalmopathy was tested in an independent validation cohort of some 20 hyperthyroidism patients and 15 to 17 patients who later progressed to ophthalmopathy. The approximately 90 discovery patients were randomly split 7:3 into training and test sets. The study also compared thyroid tissue and blood T-cell repertoires from several Graves' hyperthyroidism patients. Once sampling was done, hyperthyroidism patients were given methimazole at a starting dose of 30 mg daily, whereas ophthalmopathy patients were given high-dose intravenous methylprednisolone. The paper reports TCR Vbeta CDR3 sequencing of 135 peripheral blood samples: some 41 ophthalmopathy, 70 to 85 hyperthyroidism and around 17 progressor patients.

TCR beta CDR3 regions were amplified from RNA transcripts. The TCR CDR3 was subjected to a first round of RT-PCR using the HTBI primer set and the Qiagen OneStep RT-PCR kit. A second multiplex PCR round built the libraries, followed by size selection and purification. Libraries were sequenced paired-end with 100 bp reads on an Illumina HiSeq2000. Per the authors' processing: SOAPnuke was used to process the raw data, removing reads that contained adapters or uncalled bases, had a mean Phred below 15, or lacked an exact match to the constant primer or identifier. COPE v1.2.5 was used to merge the high-quality paired reads, and each unique nucleotide sequence was defined as a clonotype. MiTCR v1.1 was used to align the clonotypes against IMGT TRBV, TRBD and TRBJ reference segments. Analysis was restricted to V-J combinations with a frequency above 0.0001, which covered 99.2% of repertoires. A TCS score was defined as the ratio of F50 (clonal expansion) to E x V (chaos), with BLOSUM62-based TCRdist applied between CDR3 peptides within each V-J. Welch's t-statistics and random forest reduced around 520 V-J features to 10 to 15, which were used in a naive Bayes classifier (R e1071). The raw public data were reprocessed by TCRdb itself: fastp quality trimming at Q25, MiXCR clonotype calling, in-frame beta chains only. Each entry merges the rows of one CDR3 protein and shows their most common DNA and genes. TCRdb, rather than the study authors, made the V and J calls. The sample table shows around 520,000 distinct CDR3 sequences, and approximately 15% are seen once. About 17% of the sample belongs to the ten largest clones.

This clonotype was seen repeatedly, ten times or more. This receptor's antigen is unknown. Base-call qualities are not available, and no considerably larger clone is one nucleotide away. The CDR3 holds 16 amino acids from the cysteine to the phenylalanine. Left in the record is the CDR3 DNA by itself, 48 bases read in frame from the first base. The germline ends are 16 bases apart after V is trimmed by 6 bases and J by 0 bases. Stable Graves' hyperthyroidism was defined as no progression to ophthalmopathy during 18 months of follow-up. Hyperthyroidism patients were newly diagnosed, with disease duration under 2 months, and aged 18 to 65 years. The study excluded patients with uncontrolled infections, other autoimmune diseases, pregnancy or lactation. Diagnoses were established on the basis of clinical symptoms, serum thyroxine and TRAb, thyroid ultrasound, and orbital computed tomography. Ficoll-Paque density gradient centrifugation was used to isolate PBMCs from about 9.4 ml of fresh peripheral blood. Total RNA was extracted using Trizol reagent, and RNA quality was assessed on an Agilent 2100 Bioanalyzer.

What the research found in general, with its limitations: A model built on a 13 V-J signature distinguished ophthalmopathy from stable hyperthyroidism, reaching around 87% sensitivity and around 81% specificity in cross-validation and 80%/75% in testing. No statistical method was used to set the sample size in advance, and investigators knew the group allocation. In validation, the model predicted progression to ophthalmopathy with roughly 70% sensitivity and approximately 74% specificity, a median of roughly seven months before onset. Most expanded thyroid clonotypes (frequency above 0.001) were also found in blood, which suggests that blood repertoires may mirror thyroid immune responses.

The source is a woman under 30 with Graves' hyperthyroidism. The chain joins TRBV12-3 or TRBV12-4 to TRBJ2-3; the D gene is not confidently resolved. Material for sequencing was blood. The nucleotide sequence is TGTGCCAGCAGCCCTCTGATACCCGCTAGCACAGATACGCAGTATTTT. Its translation is CASSPLIPASTDTQYF.